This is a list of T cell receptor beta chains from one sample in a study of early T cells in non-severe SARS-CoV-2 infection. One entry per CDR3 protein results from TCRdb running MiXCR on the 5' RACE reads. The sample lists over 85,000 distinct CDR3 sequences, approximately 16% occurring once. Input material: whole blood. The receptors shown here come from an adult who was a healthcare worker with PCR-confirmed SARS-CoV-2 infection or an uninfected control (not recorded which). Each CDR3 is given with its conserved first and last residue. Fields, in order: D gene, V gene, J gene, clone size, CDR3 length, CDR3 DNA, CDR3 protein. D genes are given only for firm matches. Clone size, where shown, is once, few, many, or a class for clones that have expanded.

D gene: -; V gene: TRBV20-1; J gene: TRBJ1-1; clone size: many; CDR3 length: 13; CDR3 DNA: TGCAGTGCTAGGTCTCCTCCGAACACTGAAGCTTTCTTT; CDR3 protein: CSARSPPNTEAFF
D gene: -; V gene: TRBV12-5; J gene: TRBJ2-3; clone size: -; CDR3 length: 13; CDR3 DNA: TGTGCTAGTGGTTTGCTCAGTGCCGGTACGCAGTATTTT; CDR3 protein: CASGLLSAGTQYF
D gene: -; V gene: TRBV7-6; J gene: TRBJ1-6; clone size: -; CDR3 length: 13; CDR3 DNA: TGTGCCAGCGCAGGGGTCCATAATTCACCCCTCCACTTT; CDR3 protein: CASAGVHNSPLHF
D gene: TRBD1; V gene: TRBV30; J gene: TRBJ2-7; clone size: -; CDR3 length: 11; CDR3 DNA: TGTGCCTGGTCGACAGGGCGGGAGCAGTACTTC; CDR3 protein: CAWSTGREQYF
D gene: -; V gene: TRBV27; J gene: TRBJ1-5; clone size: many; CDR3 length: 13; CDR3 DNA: TGTGCCAGCAGTTTGGCAGGGAATCAGCCCCAGCATTTT; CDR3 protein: CASSLAGNQPQHF
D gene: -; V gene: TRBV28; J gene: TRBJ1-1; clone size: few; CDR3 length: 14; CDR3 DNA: TGTGCCAGCAGTTTTGGTTGGGCGAACACTGAAGCTTTCTTT; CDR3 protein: CASSFGWANTEAFF
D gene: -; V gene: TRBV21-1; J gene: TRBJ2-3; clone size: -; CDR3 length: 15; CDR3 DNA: TGTGCCAGCAGCAAAGGGACAGGGCGCACAGATACGCAGTATTTT; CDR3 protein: CASSKGTGRTDTQYF
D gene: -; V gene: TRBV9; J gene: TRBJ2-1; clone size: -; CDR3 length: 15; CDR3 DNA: TGTGCCAGCAGCGTTAGCGGAGGAACCTACAATGAGCAGTTCTTC; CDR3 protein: CASSVSGGTYNEQFF
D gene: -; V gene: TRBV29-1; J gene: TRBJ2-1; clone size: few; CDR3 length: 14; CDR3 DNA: TGCAGCGCCAGCAGACAGATCTCCTACAATGAGCAGTTCTTC; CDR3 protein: CSASRQISYNEQFF
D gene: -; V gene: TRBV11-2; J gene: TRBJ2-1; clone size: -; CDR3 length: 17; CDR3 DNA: TGTGCCAGCAGCTTAGGCGGAAGTAGGAGCTCCTACAATGAGCAGTTCTTC; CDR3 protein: CASSLGGSRSSYNEQFF
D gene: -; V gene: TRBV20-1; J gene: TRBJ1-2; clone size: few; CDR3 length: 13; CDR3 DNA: TGCAGTGCTAGAGTGGTATCCGGGGGAGACTACACCTTC; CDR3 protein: CSARVVSGGDYTF
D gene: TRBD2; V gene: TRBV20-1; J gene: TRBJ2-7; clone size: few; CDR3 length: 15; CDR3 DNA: TGCAGTGCCCGGGAAGGGACTAGCGCCTCCTACGAGCAGTACTTC; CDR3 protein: CSAREGTSASYEQYF
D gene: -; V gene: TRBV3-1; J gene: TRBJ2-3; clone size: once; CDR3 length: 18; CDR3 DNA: TGTGCCAGCAGCCAACCTCCGCCCGGGCAGACAATCACAGATACGCAGTATTTT; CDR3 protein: CASSQPPPGQTITDTQYF
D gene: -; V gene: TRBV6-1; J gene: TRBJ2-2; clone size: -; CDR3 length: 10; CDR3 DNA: TGTGCCACGGGGAAGGGGTGGCTGTTTTTT; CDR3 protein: CATGKGWLFF
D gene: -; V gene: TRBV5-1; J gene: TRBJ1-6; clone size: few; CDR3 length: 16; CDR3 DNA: TGCGCCAGCAGCTTGGGTCGGGGCGGCGATAATTCACCCCTCCACTTT; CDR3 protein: CASSLGRGGDNSPLHF
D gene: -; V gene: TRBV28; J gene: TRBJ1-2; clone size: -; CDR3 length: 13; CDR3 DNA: TGTGCCAGCAGGCTGGGAGGGGACTATGGCTACACCTTC; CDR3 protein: CASRLGGDYGYTF
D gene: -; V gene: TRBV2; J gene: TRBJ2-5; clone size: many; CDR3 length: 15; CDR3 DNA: TGTGCCAGCAGTGAACGGGGGCGGAACCAAGAGACCCAGTACTTC; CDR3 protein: CASSERGRNQETQYF
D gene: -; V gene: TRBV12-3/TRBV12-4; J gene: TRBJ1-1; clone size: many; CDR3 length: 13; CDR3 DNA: TGTGCCAGCAGTTTAAGGGGGAACACTGAAGCTTTCTTT; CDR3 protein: CASSLRGNTEAFF
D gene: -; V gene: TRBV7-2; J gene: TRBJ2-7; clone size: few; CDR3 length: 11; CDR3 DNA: TGTGCCAGCAGCCCCACGGGCGAGCAGTACTTC; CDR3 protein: CASSPTGEQYF
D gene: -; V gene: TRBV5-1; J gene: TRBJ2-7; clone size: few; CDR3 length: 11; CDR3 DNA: TGCGCCAGCAGCCCCGGGGCCGAGCAGTACTTC; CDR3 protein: CASSPGAEQYF
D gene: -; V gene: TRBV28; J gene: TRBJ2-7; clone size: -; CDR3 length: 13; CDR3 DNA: TGTGCCAGCCAGGGGGGGGCCGCCTACGAGCAGTACTTC; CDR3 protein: CASQGGAAYEQYF
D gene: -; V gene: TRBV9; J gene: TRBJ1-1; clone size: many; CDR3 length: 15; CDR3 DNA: TGTGCCAGCAGCGTAGATGCCAGGCTAGGGTCTGAAGCTTTCTTT; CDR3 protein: CASSVDARLGSEAFF
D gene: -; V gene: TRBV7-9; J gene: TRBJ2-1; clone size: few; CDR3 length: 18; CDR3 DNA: TGTGCCAGCAGCTCGACCCGTATTGGGAGGTCCTCCTACAATGAGCAGTTCTTC; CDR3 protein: CASSSTRIGRSSYNEQFF
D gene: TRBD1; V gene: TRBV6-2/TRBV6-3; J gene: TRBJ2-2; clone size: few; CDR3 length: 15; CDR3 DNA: TGTGCCAGCAGTTGGGACAGGGACGCAACCGGGGAGCTGTTTTTT; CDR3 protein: CASSWDRDATGELFF
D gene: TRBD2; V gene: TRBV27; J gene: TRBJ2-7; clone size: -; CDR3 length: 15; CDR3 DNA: TGTGCCAGCAGTACCCAGGCCGGGACTAGCTACGAGCAGTACTTC; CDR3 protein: CASSTQAGTSYEQYF
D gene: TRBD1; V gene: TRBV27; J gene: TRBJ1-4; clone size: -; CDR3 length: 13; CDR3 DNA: TGTGCCAGCAGTTACAGGGGGCGTGAAAAACTGTTTTTT; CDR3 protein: CASSYRGREKLFF
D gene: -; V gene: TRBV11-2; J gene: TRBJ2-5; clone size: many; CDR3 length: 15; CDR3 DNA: TGTGCCAGCAGGAATCCTAGACGGACCCAAGAGACCCAGTACTTC; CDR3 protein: CASRNPRRTQETQYF
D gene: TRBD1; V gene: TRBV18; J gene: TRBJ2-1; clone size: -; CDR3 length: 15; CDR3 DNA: TGTGCCAGCTCATCGACAGGGTGGGTTAAGAAGGAGCAGTTCTTC; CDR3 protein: CASSSTGWVKKEQFF
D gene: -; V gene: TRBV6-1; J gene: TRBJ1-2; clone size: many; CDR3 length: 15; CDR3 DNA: TGTGCCAGCAGTGAAGAACAGGTAGCGCTATGGGGCTACACCTTC; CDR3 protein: CASSEEQVALWGYTF
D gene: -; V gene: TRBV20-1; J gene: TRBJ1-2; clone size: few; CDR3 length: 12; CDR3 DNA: TGCAGTGCAGGGAGAGAGGACTATGGCTACACCTTC; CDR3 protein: CSAGREDYGYTF
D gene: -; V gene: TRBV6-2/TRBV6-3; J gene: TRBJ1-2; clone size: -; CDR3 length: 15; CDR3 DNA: TGTGCCAGCAGTTACAGCTCGGGAGCTAACTATGGCTACACCTTC; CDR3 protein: CASSYSSGANYGYTF
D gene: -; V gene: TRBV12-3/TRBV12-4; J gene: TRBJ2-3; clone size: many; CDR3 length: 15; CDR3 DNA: TGTGCCAGCAGATCCTCTAGCGCGAGTACAGATACGCAGTATTTT; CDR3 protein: CASRSSSASTDTQYF
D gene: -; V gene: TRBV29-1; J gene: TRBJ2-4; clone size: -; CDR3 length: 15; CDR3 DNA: TGCAGCGTTGTGGGGGGTCACCTAGCCAAAAACATTCAGTACTTC; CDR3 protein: CSVVGGHLAKNIQYF
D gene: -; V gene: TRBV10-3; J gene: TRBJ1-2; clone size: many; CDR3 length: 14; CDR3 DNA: TGTGCCATCAGTGCCCGGAGTGAGGTCTATGGCTACACCTTC; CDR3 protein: CAISARSEVYGYTF
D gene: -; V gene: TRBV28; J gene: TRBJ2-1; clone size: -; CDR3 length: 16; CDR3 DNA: TGTGCCAGCAGTTTATATGAGGGGAACTCCTACAATGAGCAGTTCTTC; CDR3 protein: CASSLYEGNSYNEQFF
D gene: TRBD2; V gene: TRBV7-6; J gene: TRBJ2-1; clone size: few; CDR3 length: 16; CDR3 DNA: TGTGCCAGCAGCCCCGTCGCGGGGGGACCCTACAATGAGCAGTTCTTC; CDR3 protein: CASSPVAGGPYNEQFF
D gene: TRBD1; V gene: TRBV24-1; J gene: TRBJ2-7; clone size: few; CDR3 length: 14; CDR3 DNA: TGTGCCACCGGACAGGACCCGAGCTCCTACGAGCAGTACTTC; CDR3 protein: CATGQDPSSYEQYF
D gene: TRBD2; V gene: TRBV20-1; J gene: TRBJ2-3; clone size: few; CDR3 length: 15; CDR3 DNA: TGCAGTGCTACTCGGGGAGCGGGGGGCACAGATACGCAGTATTTT; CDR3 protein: CSATRGAGGTDTQYF
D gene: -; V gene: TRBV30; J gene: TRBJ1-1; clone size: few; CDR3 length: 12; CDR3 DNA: TGTGCCTGGATCGACCCAAACACTGAAGCTTTCTTT; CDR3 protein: CAWIDPNTEAFF
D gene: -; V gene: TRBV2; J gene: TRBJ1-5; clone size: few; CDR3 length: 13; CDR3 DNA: TGTGCCAGCACGGCTAAGGGGTATCAGCCCCAGCATTTT; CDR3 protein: CASTAKGYQPQHF
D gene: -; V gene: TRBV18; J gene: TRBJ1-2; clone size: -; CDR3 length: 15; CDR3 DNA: TGTGCCAGCTCACCAGAAACAGGGTGGAGTAGTGGCTACACCTTC; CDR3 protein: CASSPETGWSSGYTF
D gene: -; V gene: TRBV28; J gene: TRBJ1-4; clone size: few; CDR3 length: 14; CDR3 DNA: TGTGCCAGCAGTCCCCATACGGTTAATGAAAAACTGTTTTTT; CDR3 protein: CASSPHTVNEKLFF
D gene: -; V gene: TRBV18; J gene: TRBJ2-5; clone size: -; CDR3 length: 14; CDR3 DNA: TGTGCCAGCTCACCGGCCGCGGACCAAGAGACCCAGTACTTC; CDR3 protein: CASSPAADQETQYF
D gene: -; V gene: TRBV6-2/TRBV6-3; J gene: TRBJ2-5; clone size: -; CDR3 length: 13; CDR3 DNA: TGTGCCAGCAGCGCCACACGGGGATGGGCCCAGTACTTC; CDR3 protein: CASSATRGWAQYF
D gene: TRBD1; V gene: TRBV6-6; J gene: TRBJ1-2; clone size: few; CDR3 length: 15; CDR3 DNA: TGTGCCAGCTCACAAGGGTCCGGGACAGGGGCCGGCTACACCTTC; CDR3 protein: CASSQGSGTGAGYTF
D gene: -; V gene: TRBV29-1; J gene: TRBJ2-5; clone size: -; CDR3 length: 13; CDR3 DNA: TGCAGCGTTGACAGGCAGACACAAGAGACCCAGTACTTC; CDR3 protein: CSVDRQTQETQYF
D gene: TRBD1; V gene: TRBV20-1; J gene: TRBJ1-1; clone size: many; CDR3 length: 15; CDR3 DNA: TGCAGTGCTAGACCCCAAGAGACAGGGTACACTGAAGCTTTCTTT; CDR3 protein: CSARPQETGYTEAFF
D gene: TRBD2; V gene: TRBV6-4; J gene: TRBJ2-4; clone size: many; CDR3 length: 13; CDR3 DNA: TGTGCCAGCAGCGTGACTAGCACGGACATTCAGTACTTC; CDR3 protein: CASSVTSTDIQYF
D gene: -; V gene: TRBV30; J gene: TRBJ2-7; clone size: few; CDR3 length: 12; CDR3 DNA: TGTGCCTGGAGTGCCCGGGGGCTCGAGCAGTACTTC; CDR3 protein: CAWSARGLEQYF
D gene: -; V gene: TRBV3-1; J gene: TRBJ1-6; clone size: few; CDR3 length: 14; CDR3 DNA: TGTGCCAGCAGGATTGGGGTTCAGAATTCACCCCTCCACTTT; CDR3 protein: CASRIGVQNSPLHF
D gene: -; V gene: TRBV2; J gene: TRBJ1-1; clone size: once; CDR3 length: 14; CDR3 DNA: TGTGCCAGCCCCCCCTCCGGGGGGAACACTGAAGCTTTCTTT; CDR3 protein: CASPPSGGNTEAFF
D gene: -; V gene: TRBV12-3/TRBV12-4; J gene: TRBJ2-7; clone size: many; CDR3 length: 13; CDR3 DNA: TGTGCCAGCAGTTTGGAAAATGGCCACGAGCAGTACTTC; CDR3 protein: CASSLENGHEQYF
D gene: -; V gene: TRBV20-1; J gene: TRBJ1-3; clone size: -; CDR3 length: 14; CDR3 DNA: TGCAGTGCCCCGGATGGCTACTCTGGAAACACCATATATTTT; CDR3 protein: CSAPDGYSGNTIYF
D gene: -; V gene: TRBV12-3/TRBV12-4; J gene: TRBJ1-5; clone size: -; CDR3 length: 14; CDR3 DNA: TGTGCCAGCAGTTATAGACGAGGAAATCAGCCCCAGCATTTT; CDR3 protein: CASSYRRGNQPQHF
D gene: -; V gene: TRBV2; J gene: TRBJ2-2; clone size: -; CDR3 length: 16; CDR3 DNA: TGTGCCAGCAGTGAAGACGGGACGGAAAACACCGGGGAGCTGTTTTTT; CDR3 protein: CASSEDGTENTGELFF